This T cell receptor beta chain was identified in a study of TIL therapy for anti-PD-1-resistant metastatic lung cancer. Across the study: Patients then received nivolumab; progressors got lymphodepletion, TIL and IL-2. Median tumor PD-L1 proportion score was roughly 5.8%.

The libraries were made with immunoSEQ v3. The data were produced by immunoSEQ multiplex PCR, yet TCRdb's version contains in-frame clones alone and is incomplete. This sample has about 50,000 clones, with 79% found just once. Time point denoted: pre-treatment sample, taken before nivolumab and TIL therapy. Patients were adults with stage 4 NSCLC. The V gene's germline CDR1 is MDHEN and CDR2 SYDVKM. The CDR3 has 14 amino acids. Trimming shortened V by 3 bases and J by 5 bases, and 13 bases separated the two germline ends. This sequence joins TRBV28 and TRBJ1-1; D gene uncertain. The sample in question was blood, obtained at baseline. The clonotype comes from a woman between 25 and 85 years old with non-small cell lung cancer. This CDR3 reads CASSLGYRETEAFF. CDR3 nucleotide sequence: TGTGCCAGCAGTTTGGGTTATCGGGAGACTGAAGCTTTCTTT.